Each of the 7 T cell receptor beta chains below was sequenced from the same sample in a study of cytomegalovirus exposure and HLA in healthy donors. The PCR made use of 60 Vbeta and 13 Jbeta primers. Repertoires were generated with immunoSEQ multiplex PCR, while TCRdb's copy carries only in-frame clones and drops some. Among approximately 82,000 clones, about three fifths were seen once, and the ten largest hold 5.5%. Sequencing was done on a sample of PBMCs. These receptors all stem from a woman aged 25-40 years in good health and CMV-seropositive.

The gene calls are TRBV7-9 and TRBJ1-4; tentative D call: TRBD1 (5 bases). The length of the CDR3 is 14 residues. CDR1 and CDR2 from the germline V gene are SEHNR and FQNEAQ (reference sequence). V lost 1 base and J 8 bases, leaving 11 bases between the germline ends. This CDR3 is CASSLGGVQEKLFF. CDR3 nucleotides: TGTGCCAGCAGCTTAGGGGGGGTGCAGGAAAAACTGTTTTTT.

This chain links TRBV6-6 with TRBJ1-5; 7 nucleotides line up with TRBD1. There are 15 residues in the CDR3. V lost 2 bases and J lost 5; bases outside the gene matches: 6. Germline V lookup: CDR1 MNHNY, CDR2 SVGAGI (reference sequence). The CDR3 loop is CASSYGGQSDQPQHF. DNA of the CDR3: TGTGCCAGCAGTTACGGGGGACAGTCCGATCAGCCCCAGCATTTT.

This clone has a handful of counts. The chain couples TRBV4-1 to TRBJ2-7; the match to TRBD1 covers 9 bases. This CDR3 region has 14 residues. Germline V lookup: CDR1 MGHRA, CDR2 YSYEKL. V was pared by 1 base and J by 2 bases, with 0 bases of the junction left unmatched. CDR3 residues: CASSQGQGAYEQYF. CDR3 bases: TGCGCCAGCAGCCAAGGACAGGGGGCCTACGAGCAGTACTTC.

The CDR3 sequence: CASSLWGLNTEAFF. As DNA, the CDR3 is TGTGCCAGCAGCTTATGGGGCCTGAACACTGAAGCTTTCTTT. J is TRBJ1-1 and V is TRBV7-3; the D gene is possibly TRBD1 (5 bases). This CDR3 is 14 amino acids long. Germline CDR1 is SGHTA and CDR2 is FQGTGA. Trimming stripped 2 bases from V and 0 bases from J, with 7 bases between.

The chain couples TRBV11-2 to TRBJ2-1; D gene ambiguous. The CDR3 extends over 13 amino acids. Germline CDR1 SGHAT, CDR2 FQNNGV. V dropped 1 base and J dropped 3 bases, with 4 bases sitting between them. In nucleotides, the CDR3 is TGTGCCAGCAGCTTAGTTCTCTACAATGAGCAGTTCTTC. Translated: CASSLVLYNEQFF. The full variable domain, rest sourced from reference TRBV11-2 and TRBJ2-1, is EAGVAQSPRYKIIEKRQSVAFWCNPISGHATLYWYQQILGQGPKLLIQFQNNGVVDDSQLPKDRFSAERLKGVDSTLKIQPAKLEDSAVYLCASSLVLYNEQFFGPGTRLTVL.

J is TRBJ2-1 and V is TRBV9; D is unresolved. The V gene's germline CDR1 is SGDLS and CDR2 YYNGEE. Trimming left V 0 bases short and J 7 bases short, with 11 bases between. CDR3 length equals 14 residues. This CDR3 is CASSVGQVLNEQFF. The CDR3 region has the DNA TGTGCCAGCAGCGTAGGCCAGGTTCTAAATGAGCAGTTCTTC.

The chain recombines TRBV6-6 with TRBJ1-2; 10 positions match TRBD1. Germline loops: CDR1 MNHNY, CDR2 SVGAGI (reference sequence). This CDR3 has 14 amino acids. V was pared by 4 bases and J by 3 bases, with 2 bases of the junction left unmatched. CDR3 coding DNA: TGTGCCAGCAGTTCGGGACAGGGGTACTATGGCTACACCTTC. Translated: CASSSGQGYYGYTF.